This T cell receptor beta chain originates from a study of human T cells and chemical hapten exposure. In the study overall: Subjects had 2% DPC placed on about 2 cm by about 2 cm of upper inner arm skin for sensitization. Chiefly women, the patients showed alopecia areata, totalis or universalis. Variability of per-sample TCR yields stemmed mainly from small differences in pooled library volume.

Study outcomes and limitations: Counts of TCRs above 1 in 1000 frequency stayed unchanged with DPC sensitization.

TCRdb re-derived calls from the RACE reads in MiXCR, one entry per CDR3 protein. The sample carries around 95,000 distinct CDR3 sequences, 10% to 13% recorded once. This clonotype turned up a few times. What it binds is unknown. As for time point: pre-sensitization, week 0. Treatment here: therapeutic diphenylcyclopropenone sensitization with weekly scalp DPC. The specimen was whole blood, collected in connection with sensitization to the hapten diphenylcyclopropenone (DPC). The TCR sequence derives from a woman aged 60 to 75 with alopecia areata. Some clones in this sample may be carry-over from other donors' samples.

The CDR3 region has the DNA TGTGCCAGCAGTCTCAGGACAGGGGGGGACGAGCAGTACTTC. Translating it yields CASSLRTGGDEQYF. The V call is TRBV27, the J call TRBJ2-7; TRBD1 matches at 10 bases. Losses at the gene ends were 5 bases for V and 5 bases for J; bases not matched to a gene: 6. The CDR3 has 14 residues. In germline, CDR1 is MNHEY, CDR2 SMNVEV (reference sequence).